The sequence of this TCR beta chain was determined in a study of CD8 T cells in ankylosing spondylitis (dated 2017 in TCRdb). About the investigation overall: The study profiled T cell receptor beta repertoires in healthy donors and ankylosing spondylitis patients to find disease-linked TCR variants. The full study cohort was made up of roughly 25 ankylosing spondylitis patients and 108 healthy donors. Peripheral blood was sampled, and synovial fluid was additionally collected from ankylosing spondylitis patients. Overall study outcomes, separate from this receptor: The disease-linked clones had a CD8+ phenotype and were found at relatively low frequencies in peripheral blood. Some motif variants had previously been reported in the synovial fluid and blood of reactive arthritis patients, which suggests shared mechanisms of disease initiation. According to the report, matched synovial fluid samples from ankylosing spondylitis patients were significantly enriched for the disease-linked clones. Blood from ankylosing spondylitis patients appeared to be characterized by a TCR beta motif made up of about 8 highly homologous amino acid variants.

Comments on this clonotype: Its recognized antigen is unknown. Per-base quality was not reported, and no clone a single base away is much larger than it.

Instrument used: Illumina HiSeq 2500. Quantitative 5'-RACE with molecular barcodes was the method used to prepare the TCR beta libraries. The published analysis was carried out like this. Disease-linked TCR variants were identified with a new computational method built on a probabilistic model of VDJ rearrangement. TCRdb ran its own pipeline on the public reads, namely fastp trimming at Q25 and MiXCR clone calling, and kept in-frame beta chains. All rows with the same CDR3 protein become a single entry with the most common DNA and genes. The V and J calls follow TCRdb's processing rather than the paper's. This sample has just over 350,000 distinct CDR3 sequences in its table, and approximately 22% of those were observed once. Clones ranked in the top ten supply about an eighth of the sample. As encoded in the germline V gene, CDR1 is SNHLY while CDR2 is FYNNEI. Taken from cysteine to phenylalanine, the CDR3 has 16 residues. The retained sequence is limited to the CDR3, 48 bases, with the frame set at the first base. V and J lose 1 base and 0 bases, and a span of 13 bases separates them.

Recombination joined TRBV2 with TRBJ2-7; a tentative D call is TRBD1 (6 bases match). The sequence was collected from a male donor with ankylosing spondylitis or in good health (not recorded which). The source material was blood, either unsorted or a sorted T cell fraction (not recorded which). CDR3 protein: CASSEEVGQSSYEQYF. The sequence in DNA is TGTGCCAGCAGTGAAGAGGTAGGACAGAGCTCCTACGAGCAGTACTTC.